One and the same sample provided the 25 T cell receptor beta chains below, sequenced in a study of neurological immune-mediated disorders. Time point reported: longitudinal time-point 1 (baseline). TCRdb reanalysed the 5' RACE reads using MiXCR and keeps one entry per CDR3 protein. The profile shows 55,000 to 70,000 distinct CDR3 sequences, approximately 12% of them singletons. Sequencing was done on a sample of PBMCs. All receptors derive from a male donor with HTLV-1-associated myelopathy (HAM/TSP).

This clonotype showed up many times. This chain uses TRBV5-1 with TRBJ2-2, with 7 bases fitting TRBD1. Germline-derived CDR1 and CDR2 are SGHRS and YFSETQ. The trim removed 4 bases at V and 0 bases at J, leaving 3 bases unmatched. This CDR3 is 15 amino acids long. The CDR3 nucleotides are TGCGCCAGCAGCCAGGACAGGCCGAACACCGGGGAGCTGTTTTTT. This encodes CASSQDRPNTGELFF.

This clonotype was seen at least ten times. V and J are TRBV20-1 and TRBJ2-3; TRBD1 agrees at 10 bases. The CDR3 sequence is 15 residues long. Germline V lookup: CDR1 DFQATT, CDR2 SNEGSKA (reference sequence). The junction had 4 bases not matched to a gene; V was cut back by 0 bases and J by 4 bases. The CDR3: CSARDLTGGPDTQYF. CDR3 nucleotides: TGCAGTGCTAGAGATTTGACAGGGGGCCCAGATACGCAGTATTTT.

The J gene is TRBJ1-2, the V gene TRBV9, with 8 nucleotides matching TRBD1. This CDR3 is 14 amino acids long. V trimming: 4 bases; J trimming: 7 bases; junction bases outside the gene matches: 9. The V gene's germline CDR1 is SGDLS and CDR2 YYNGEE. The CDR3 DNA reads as TGTGCCAGCAGCCGAGTCAGGGGGCATAGTGGCTACACCTTC. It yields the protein CASSRVRGHSGYTF.

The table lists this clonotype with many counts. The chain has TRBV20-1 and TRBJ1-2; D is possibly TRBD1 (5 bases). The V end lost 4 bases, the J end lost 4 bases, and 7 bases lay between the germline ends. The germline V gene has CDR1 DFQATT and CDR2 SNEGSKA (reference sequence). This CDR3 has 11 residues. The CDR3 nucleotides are TGCAGTGCTATCAGGGCCTATGGCTACACCTTC. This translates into CSAIRAYGYTF.

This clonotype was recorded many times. CDR3 sequence (DNA): TGTGCCACCAGCAGAGATATCGACGGTGGCTACACCTTC. As protein: CATSRDIDGGYTF. V usage is TRBV15 and J usage is TRBJ1-2; D is ambiguous. Germline V lookup: CDR1 LNHNV, CDR2 YYDKDF (reference sequence). Trimming removed 0 bases from V and 7 bases from J, with 9 bases in between. The length of the CDR3 is 13 residues. Filled out from reference TRBV15 and TRBJ1-2, the complete variable domain reads DAMVIQNPRYQVTQFGKPVTLSCSQTLNHNVMYWYQQKSSQAPKLLFHYYDKDFNNEADTPDNFQSRRPNTSFCFLDIRSPGLGDTAMYLCATSRDIDGGYTFGSGTRLTVV.

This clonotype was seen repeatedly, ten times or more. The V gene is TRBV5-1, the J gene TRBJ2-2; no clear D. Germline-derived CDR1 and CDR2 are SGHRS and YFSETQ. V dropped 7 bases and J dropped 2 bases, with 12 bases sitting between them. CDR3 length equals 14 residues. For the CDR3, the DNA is TGCGCCAGCCTCCGAGACACTAACACCGGGGAGCTGTTTTTT. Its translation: CASLRDTNTGELFF.

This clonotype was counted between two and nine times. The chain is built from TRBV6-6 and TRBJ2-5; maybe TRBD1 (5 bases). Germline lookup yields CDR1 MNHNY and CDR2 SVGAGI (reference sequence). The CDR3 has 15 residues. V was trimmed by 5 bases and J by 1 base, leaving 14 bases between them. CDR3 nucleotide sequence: TGTGCCAGCAGTGAAGATGGACACTTCCAAGAGACCCAGTACTTC. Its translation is CASSEDGHFQETQYF.

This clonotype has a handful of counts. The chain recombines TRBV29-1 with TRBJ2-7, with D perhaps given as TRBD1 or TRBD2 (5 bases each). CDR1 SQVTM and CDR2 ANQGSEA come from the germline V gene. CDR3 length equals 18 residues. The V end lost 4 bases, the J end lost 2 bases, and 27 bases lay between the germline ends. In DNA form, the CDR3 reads TGCAGCGTTGGTACCATGAGTGGGTTGGGGGTGTCTCCCTACGAGCAGTACTTC. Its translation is CSVGTMSGLGVSPYEQYF.

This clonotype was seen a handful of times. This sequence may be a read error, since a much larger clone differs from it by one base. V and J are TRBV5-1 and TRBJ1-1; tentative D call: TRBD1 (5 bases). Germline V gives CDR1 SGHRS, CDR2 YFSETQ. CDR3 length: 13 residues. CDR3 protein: CANSLEGSTEAFF. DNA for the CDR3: TGCGCCAACAGCTTGGAGGGGAGCACTGAAGCTTTCTTT.

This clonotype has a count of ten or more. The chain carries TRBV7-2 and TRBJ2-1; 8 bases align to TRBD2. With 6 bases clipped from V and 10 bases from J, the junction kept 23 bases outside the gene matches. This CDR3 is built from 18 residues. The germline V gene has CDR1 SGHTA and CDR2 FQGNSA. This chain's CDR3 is CASSPSSLRRAGGREQFF. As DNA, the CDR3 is TGTGCCAGCAGTCCCTCTTCCCTCCGTCGGGCGGGGGGAAGAGAGCAGTTCTTC.

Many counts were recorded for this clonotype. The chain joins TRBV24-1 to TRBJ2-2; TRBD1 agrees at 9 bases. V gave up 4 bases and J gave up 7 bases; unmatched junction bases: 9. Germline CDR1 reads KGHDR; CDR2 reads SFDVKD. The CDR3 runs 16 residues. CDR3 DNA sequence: TGTGCCACCAGTGACCGAATACAGGGGGCTGACGGGGAGCTGTTTTTT. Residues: CATSDRIQGADGELFF.

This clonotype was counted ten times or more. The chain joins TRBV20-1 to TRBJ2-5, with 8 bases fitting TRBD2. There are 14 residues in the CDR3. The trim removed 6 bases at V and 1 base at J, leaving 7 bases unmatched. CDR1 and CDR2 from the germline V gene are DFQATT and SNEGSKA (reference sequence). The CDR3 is CSAVAGGLQETQYF. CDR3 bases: TGCAGTGCGGTTGCGGGGGGACTCCAAGAGACCCAGTACTTC.

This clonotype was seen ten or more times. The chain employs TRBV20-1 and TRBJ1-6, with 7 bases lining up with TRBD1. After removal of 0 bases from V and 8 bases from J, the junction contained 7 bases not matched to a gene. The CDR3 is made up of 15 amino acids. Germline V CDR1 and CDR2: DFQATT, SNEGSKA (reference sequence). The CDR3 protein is CSARDRNRGDSPLHF. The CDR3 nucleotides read TGCAGTGCTAGAGATAGAAACAGGGGTGATTCACCCCTCCACTTT.

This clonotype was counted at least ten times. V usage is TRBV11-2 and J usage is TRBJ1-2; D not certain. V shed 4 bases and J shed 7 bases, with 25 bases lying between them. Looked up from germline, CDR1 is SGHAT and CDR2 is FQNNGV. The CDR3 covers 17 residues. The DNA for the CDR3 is TGTGCCAGCAGCTCGATTAGGATAATAGGCAGGAGCGGTGGCTACACCTTC. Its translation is CASSSIRIIGRSGGYTF.

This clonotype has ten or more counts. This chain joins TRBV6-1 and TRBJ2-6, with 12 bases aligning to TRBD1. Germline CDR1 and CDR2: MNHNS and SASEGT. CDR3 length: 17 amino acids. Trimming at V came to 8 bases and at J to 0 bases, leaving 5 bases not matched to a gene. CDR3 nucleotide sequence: TGTGCCAGCGGGGACAGGGGGCAATCCTCTGGGGCCAACGTCCTGACTTTC. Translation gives CASGDRGQSSGANVLTF.

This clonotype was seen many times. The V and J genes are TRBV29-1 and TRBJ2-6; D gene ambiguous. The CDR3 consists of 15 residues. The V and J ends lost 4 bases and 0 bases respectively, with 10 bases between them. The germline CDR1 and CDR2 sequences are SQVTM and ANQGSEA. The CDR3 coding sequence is TGCAGCGTTGTTGCCCATAACTCTGGGGCCAACGTCCTGACTTTC. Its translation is CSVVAHNSGANVLTF.

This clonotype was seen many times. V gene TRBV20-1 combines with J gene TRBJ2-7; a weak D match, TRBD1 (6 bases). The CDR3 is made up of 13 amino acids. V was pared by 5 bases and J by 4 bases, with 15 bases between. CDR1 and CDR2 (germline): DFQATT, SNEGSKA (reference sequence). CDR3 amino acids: CSARHTGMYEQYF. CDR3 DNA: TGCAGTGCTCGTCATACAGGGATGTACGAGCAGTACTTC.

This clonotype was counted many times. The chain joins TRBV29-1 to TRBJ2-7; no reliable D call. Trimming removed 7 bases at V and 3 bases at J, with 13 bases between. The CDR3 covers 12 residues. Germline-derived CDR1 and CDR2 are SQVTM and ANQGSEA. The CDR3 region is CSAGRQDYEQYF. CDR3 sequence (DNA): TGCAGCGCTGGTAGGCAGGACTACGAGCAGTACTTC.

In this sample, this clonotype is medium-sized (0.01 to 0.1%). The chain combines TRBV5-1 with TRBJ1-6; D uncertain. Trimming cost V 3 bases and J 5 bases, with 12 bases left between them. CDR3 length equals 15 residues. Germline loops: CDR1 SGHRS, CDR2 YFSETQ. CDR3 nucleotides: TGCGCCAGCAGCTGGAAGACTGTAGATAATTCACCCCTCCACTTT. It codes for CASSWKTVDNSPLHF. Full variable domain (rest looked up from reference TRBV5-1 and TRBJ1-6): KAGVTQTPRYLIKTRGQQVTLSCSPISGHRSVSWYQQTPGQGLQFLFEYFSETQRNKGNFPGRFSGRQFSNSRSEMNVSTLELGDSALYLCASSWKTVDNSPLHFGNGTRLTVT.

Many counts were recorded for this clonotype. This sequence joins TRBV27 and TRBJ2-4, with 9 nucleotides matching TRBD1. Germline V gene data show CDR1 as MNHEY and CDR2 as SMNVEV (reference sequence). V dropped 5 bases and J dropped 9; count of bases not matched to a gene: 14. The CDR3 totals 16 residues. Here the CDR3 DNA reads TGTGCCAGCAGTCCGGGCACCGGGACAGGGATCGCCATTCAGTACTTC. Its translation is CASSPGTGTGIAIQYF.

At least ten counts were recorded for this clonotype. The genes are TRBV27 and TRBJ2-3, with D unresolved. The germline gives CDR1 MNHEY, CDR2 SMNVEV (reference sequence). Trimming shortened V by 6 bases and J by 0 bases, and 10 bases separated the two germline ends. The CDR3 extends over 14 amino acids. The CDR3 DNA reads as TGTGCCAGCAGGGGGTTCGTTAGCACAGATACGCAGTATTTT. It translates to CASRGFVSTDTQYF.

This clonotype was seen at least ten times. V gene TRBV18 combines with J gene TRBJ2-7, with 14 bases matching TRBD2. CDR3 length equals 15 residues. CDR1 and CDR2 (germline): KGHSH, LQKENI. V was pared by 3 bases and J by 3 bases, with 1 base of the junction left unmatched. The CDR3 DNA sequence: TGTGCCAGCTCACCCGGGACTAGCGGGGGCTACGAGCAGTACTTC. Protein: CASSPGTSGGYEQYF.

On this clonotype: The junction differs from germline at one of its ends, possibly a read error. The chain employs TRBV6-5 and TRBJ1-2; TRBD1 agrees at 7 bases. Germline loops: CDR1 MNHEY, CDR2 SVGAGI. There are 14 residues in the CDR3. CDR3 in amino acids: CAGSLGTASSGYTF. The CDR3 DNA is TGTGCCGGCAGCCTGGGGACAGCTAGCTCGGGCTACACCTTC.

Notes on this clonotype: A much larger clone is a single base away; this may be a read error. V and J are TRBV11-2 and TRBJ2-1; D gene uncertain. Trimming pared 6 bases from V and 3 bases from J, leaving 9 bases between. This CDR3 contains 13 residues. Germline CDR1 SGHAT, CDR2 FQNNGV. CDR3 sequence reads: CASRLKSYNEQFF. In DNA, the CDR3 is TGTGCCAGCAGATTAAAAAGCTACAATGAGCAGTTCTTC.

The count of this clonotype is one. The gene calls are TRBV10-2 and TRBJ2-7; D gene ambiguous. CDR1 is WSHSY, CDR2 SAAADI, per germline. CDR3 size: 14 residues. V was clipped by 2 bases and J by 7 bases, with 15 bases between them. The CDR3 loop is CASSEARPEPEQYF. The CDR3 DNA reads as TGCGCCAGCAGTGAGGCCCGCCCCGAACCGGAGCAGTACTTC.